Each of the 23 T cell receptor beta chains below was sequenced from the same sample in a study of response to subunit inactivated influenza vaccine. TCRdb ran MiXCR on the RT-PCR reads and lists one entry per CDR3 protein. The sample holds about 700,000 distinct CDR3 sequences, approximately 15% seen once. The specimen was PBMCs from blood, collected 12 days after vaccination. The source is a man aged 45-65 years who received an inactivated influenza vaccine.

The rearrangement links TRBV7-2 to TRBJ2-7; 7 positions match TRBD1. In germline, CDR1 is SGHTA, CDR2 FQGNSA. The ends lost 6 bases at V and 1 base at J; junction bases unmatched: 6. The CDR3 is made up of 14 amino acids. Here the CDR3 DNA reads TGTGCCAGCAGGGGATGGGACAGTTCCTACGAGCAGTACTTC. Translated: CASRGWDSSYEQYF.

The V gene is TRBV28, the J gene TRBJ1-5; D is uncertain. The germline V gene encodes CDR1 MDHEN and CDR2 SYDVKM. This CDR3 contains 12 residues. The V and J ends lost 6 bases and 7 bases respectively, with 10 bases between them. As DNA, the CDR3 is TGTGCCAGCAGAGTTCCCCCCCAGCCCCAGCATTTT. It encodes CASRVPPQPQHF.

This clonotype was counted only a few times. This chain links TRBV5-1 with TRBJ2-7, with 9 bases that match TRBD1. The CDR3 runs 14 residues. With 4 bases clipped from V and 1 base from J, the junction kept 3 bases outside the gene matches. Looked up from germline, CDR1 is SGHRS and CDR2 is YFSETQ. The CDR3 region has the DNA TGCGCCAGCAGCGCGACAGGGGGTTCCTACGAGCAGTACTTC. It yields the protein CASSATGGSYEQYF.

In DNA form, the CDR3 reads TGTGCCAGCAGCGCCCCGTACGGGGTGGAGACCCAGTACTTC. The encoded protein is CASSAPYGVETQYF. The chain combines TRBV7-2 with TRBJ2-5; D may be TRBD2 (5 bases). The CDR3 has 14 residues. V was pared by 5 bases and J by 5 bases, with 15 bases between. Germline-derived CDR1 and CDR2 are SGHTA and FQGNSA.

This clonotype was detected a few times. This chain links TRBV7-9 with TRBJ2-7; D unresolved. Deletions cut 0 bases from V and 5 bases from J, with 14 bases between. Germline V gene data show CDR1 as SEHNR and CDR2 as FQNEAQ (reference sequence). The CDR3 totals 15 residues. DNA for the CDR3: TGTGCCAGCAGCTTAGCCAGGAATCCGGGTGACGAGCAGTACTTC. Protein: CASSLARNPGDEQYF.

The chain links TRBV7-6 to TRBJ1-3; D gene unclear. Germline V gene data show CDR1 as SGHVS and CDR2 as FNYEAQ. With 4 bases removed from V and 3 bases from J, the gap between germline ends came to 19 bases. The CDR3 contains 17 residues. Here the CDR3 reads CASSSVIYAGSGNTIYF. The CDR3 nucleotides read TGTGCCAGCAGCTCCGTTATCTACGCTGGGAGTGGAAACACCATATATTTT. Together with reference TRBV7-6 and TRBJ1-3, the CDR3 gives the full variable domain: GAGVSQSPRYKVTKRGQDVALRCDPISGHVSLYWYRQALGQGPEFLTYFNYEAQQDKSGLPNDRFSAERPEGSISTLTIQRTEQRDSAMYRCASSSVIYAGSGNTIYFGEGSWLTVV.

The sample holds a few counts of this clonotype. The J gene is TRBJ2-2, the V gene TRBV12-3 or TRBV12-4; D may correspond to TRBD1 or TRBD2 (5 bases each). The V end was cut by 10 bases, the J end by 7 bases, with 22 bases between. The CDR3 has 15 amino acids. Written as DNA, the CDR3 is TGTGCCATCACCACCGAGAGGGGCCGAGGCGGGGAGCTGTTTTTT. Amino acids: CAITTERGRGGELFF.

The chain combines TRBV5-5 with TRBJ2-7, with a weak D call TRBD2 (5 bases). The V end lost 4 bases, the J end lost 5 bases, and 19 bases lay between the germline ends. The CDR3 runs 15 residues. Germline-derived CDR1 and CDR2 are SGHKS and YYEKEE (reference sequence). The CDR3 region has the DNA TGTGCCAGCAGCCCCCTCCCGGGGAAAGAGGACGAGCAGTACTTC. It specifies CASSPLPGKEDEQYF.

This clonotype was picked up many times. CDR3 loop: CASSLDIGSPLHF. The DNA of the CDR3 is TGCGCCAGCAGCTTGGACATTGGCTCACCCCTCCACTTT. The chain uses TRBV5-1 and TRBJ1-6; D is undetermined. The germline CDR1 and CDR2 sequences are SGHRS and YFSETQ. CDR3 length: 13 residues. Trimming took off 0 bases at V and 10 bases at J, with 8 bases between the two ends.

The table lists this clonotype with a few counts. As DNA, the CDR3 is TGCAGTGCTAGGGAAGGGACTATCAACAATGAGCAGTTCTTC. Its protein product is CSAREGTINNEQFF. The chain uses TRBV20-1 and TRBJ2-1; 7 positions match TRBD2. With V trimmed by 3 bases and J by 5 bases, 7 bases remained unmatched. Per the germline V gene, CDR1 is DFQATT and CDR2 is SNEGSKA (reference sequence). CDR3 length: 14 residues.

This clonotype has more than one count but fewer than ten. This chain links TRBV4-1 with TRBJ1-4, with D perhaps matching TRBD1 (5 bases). Looked up from germline, CDR1 is MGHRA and CDR2 is YSYEKL. Trimming shortened V by 1 base and J by 6 bases, and 15 bases separated the two germline ends. CDR3 length: 16 amino acids. The CDR3 DNA reads TGCGCCAGCAGCCAAGTCTTGCAGGGAAGGTATGAAAAACTGTTTTTT. It codes for CASSQVLQGRYEKLFF.

The genes are TRBV11-2 and TRBJ2-3, with D maybe TRBD1 (5 bases). V was cut by 0 bases and J by 2 bases, with 15 bases left in between. From germline, CDR1 is SGHAT and CDR2 FQNNGV. The CDR3 sequence is 17 residues long. CDR3 protein: CASSLDRGRVATDTQYF. CDR3 nucleotides: TGTGCCAGCAGCTTAGACCGAGGCAGGGTCGCCACAGATACGCAGTATTTT. The complete variable domain, with remaining parts taken from reference TRBV11-2 and TRBJ2-3, reads EAGVAQSPRYKIIEKRQSVAFWCNPISGHATLYWYQQILGQGPKLLIQFQNNGVVDDSQLPKDRFSAERLKGVDSTLKIQPAKLEDSAVYLCASSLDRGRVATDTQYFGPGTRLTVL.

This chain joins TRBV24-1 and TRBJ2-2, with D perhaps matching TRBD2 (5 bases). CDR3 length: 17 residues. Germline assignment: CDR1 KGHDR and CDR2 SFDVKD. The V gene lost 2 bases and the J gene lost 4 bases, with 16 bases spanning the gap. The CDR3 nucleotides are TGTGCCACCAGTGATTCCCAAACGTTTCGGGGCACCGGGGAGCTGTTTTTT. This sequence encodes CATSDSQTFRGTGELFF.

This clonotype was seen repeatedly, ten times or more. V is TRBV25-1 and J is TRBJ1-4; no firm D call. The CDR3 is 16 residues long. Germline V gives CDR1 MGHDK, CDR2 SYGVNS. With 3 bases removed from V and 4 bases from J, the gap between germline ends came to 15 bases. Here the CDR3 reads CASSDSGSSGNEKLFF. The DNA for the CDR3 is TGTGCCAGCAGTGATTCTGGATCATCGGGTAATGAAAAACTGTTTTTT.

This clonotype has ten or more counts. The chain couples TRBV12-3 or TRBV12-4 to TRBJ2-5; no clear D gene. The CDR3 extends over 12 amino acids. The V end lost 6 bases, the J end lost 4 bases, and 9 bases lay between the germline ends. The CDR3 region is CASSLYVETQYF. CDR3 coding DNA: TGTGCCAGCAGCCTGTACGTAGAGACCCAGTACTTC.

In this sample, this clonotype turned up a few times. The chain joins TRBV7-2 to TRBJ2-7; possible D gene TRBD1, 6 bases. The V and J ends lost 3 bases and 0 bases respectively, with 9 bases between them. Germline CDR1 is SGHTA and CDR2 is FQGNSA. The CDR3 contains 14 residues. The CDR3 loop reads CASSFTGSSYEQYF. The CDR3 nucleotides read TGTGCCAGCAGCTTTACAGGGAGCTCCTACGAGCAGTACTTC.

The rearrangement joins TRBV29-1 to TRBJ2-2; 9 bases are shared with TRBD1. Germline V gives CDR1 SQVTM, CDR2 ANQGSEA. V lost 4 bases, J lost 4 bases, and 4 bases stayed unmatched. There are 14 residues in the CDR3. CDR3 sequence (DNA): TGCAGCGTTGGAAGGACAGGGGTCACCGGGGAGCTGTTTTTT. It codes for CSVGRTGVTGELFF.

The rearrangement uses TRBV6-2 or TRBV6-3 and TRBJ2-7, with 7 bases lining up with TRBD1. CDR1 and CDR2 from the germline V gene are MNHEY and SVGEGT. V was pared by 2 bases and J by 4 bases, with 5 bases of the junction left unmatched. The CDR3 has 14 amino acids. As DNA, the CDR3 is TGTGCCAGCAGTTACGTGGGCAGGGGGTACGAGCAGTACTTC. It encodes CASSYVGRGYEQYF.

This clonotype has only one observation. This chain connects TRBV7-6 to TRBJ2-1; TRBD2 aligns across 8 bases. The CDR3 length is 17 residues. Germline V gives CDR1 SGHVS, CDR2 FNYEAQ. V shed 1 base and J 5 bases; nucleotides not matched to a gene: 10. The CDR3 coding sequence is TGTGCCAGCAGCTTAGGGACTAGCCAGACCCGGAACAATGAGCAGTTCTTC. Protein sequence: CASSLGTSQTRNNEQFF.

This clonotype occurred a few times. The chain employs TRBV12-3 or TRBV12-4 and TRBJ2-3, with D unresolved. Trimming shortened V by 3 bases and J by 2 bases, and 12 bases separated the two germline ends. This CDR3 contains 15 residues. Written as DNA, the CDR3 is TGTGCCAGCAGTTTTAGGCCCACGCTCACAGATACGCAGTATTTT. Translating it yields CASSFRPTLTDTQYF.

The rearrangement links TRBV5-1 to TRBJ2-1; D is perhaps TRBD1 (6 bases). V gave up 3 bases and J gave up 1 base, with 14 bases separating them. CDR3 length equals 16 residues. Germline values: CDR1 SGHRS, CDR2 YFSETQ. In nucleotides, the CDR3 is TGCGCCAGCAGCTCCTCGGGACATTCGTCCTACAATGAGCAGTTCTTC. Residues: CASSSSGHSSYNEQFF. Based on the CDR3 plus reference TRBV5-1 and TRBJ2-1, the full variable domain is KAGVTQTPRYLIKTRGQQVTLSCSPISGHRSVSWYQQTPGQGLQFLFEYFSETQRNKGNFPGRFSGRQFSNSRSEMNVSTLELGDSALYLCASSSSGHSSYNEQFFGPGTRLTVL.

The chain employs TRBV5-6 and TRBJ1-2; the D gene is possibly TRBD1 (5 bases). The CDR3 length is 12 residues. V gave up 2 bases and J gave up 6 bases, with 8 bases separating them. Germline CDR1 and CDR2: SGHDT and YYEEEE. The CDR3 sequence is CASSFGGDGYTF. The CDR3 nucleotides are TGTGCCAGCAGCTTTGGGGGAGATGGCTACACCTTC.

The CDR3 here is CASSAGTGGAYEQYF. DNA of the CDR3: TGTGCCAGCAGCGCTGGGACAGGGGGGGCCTACGAGCAGTACTTC. The chain combines TRBV9 with TRBJ2-7; 11 positions agree with TRBD1. The ends lost 3 bases at V and 2 bases at J; junction bases unmatched: 4. This CDR3 contains 15 residues. The germline V gene encodes CDR1 SGDLS and CDR2 YYNGEE.